A single sample gave rise to the 23 T cell receptor beta chains below, sequenced in a study of blood T cell repertoires in COVID-19. Assay used: immunoSEQ multiplex PCR; TCRdb lists only in-frame clones, some missing. The profile covers 95,000 to 130,000 clones, with about nine tenths appearing a single time and approximately 1.7% taken by the ten largest. Material: peripheral blood. The source of these receptors is a human donor with active COVID-19. The donor label of this sample is uncertain.

The rearrangement joins TRBV7-7 to TRBJ2-5, with 9 bases aligning to TRBD2. The germline CDR1 and CDR2 sequences are SSHAT and FNYEAQ (reference sequence). V shed 3 bases and J 5 bases; nucleotides not matched to a gene: 10. The CDR3 extends over 16 amino acids. The CDR3 DNA is TGTGCCAGCAGCTTTAGTGGCGGGGGGGCTTCGGAGACCCAGTACTTC. It codes for CASSFSGGGASETQYF.

The rearrangement uses TRBV6-2 or TRBV6-3 and TRBJ1-5; the D gene is possibly TRBD1 (6 bases). The V and J ends lost 4 bases and 3 bases respectively, with 7 bases between them. The CDR3 is made up of 13 amino acids. Germline V gene sequence: CDR1 MNHEY, CDR2 SVGEGT. The CDR3 sequence: CASSWDNNQPQHF. The CDR3 nucleotides read TGTGCCAGCAGTTGGGACAACAATCAGCCCCAGCATTTT.

This chain links TRBV6-5 with TRBJ1-2, with TRBD1 as a possible D gene (6 bases). Germline V gene data show CDR1 as MNHEY and CDR2 as SVGAGI. V was shortened by 6 bases and J by 2 bases, with 13 bases between the two germline ends. There are 14 residues in the CDR3. The CDR3 nucleotides are TGTGCCAGCAGCGGAACAGGGTGGAACTATGGCTACACCTTC. Translation gives CASSGTGWNYGYTF.

The chain combines TRBV25-1 with TRBJ1-5; possibly TRBD1 for D (6 bases). V was clipped by 2 bases and J by 2 bases, with 10 bases between them. This CDR3 has 15 amino acids. Germline V gives CDR1 MGHDK, CDR2 SYGVNS. The CDR3 DNA reads as TGTGCCAGCAGTGAAACAGGGTATGGCAATCAGCCCCAGCATTTT. Translated, it gives CASSETGYGNQPQHF.

This chain uses TRBV11-2 with TRBJ2-3; D is uncertain. V was shortened by 0 bases and J by 4 bases, with 8 bases between the two germline ends. This CDR3 spans 14 amino acids. CDR1 is SGHAT and CDR2 is FQNNGV in the germline V gene. In DNA, the CDR3 is TGTGCCAGCAGCTTAGAAGTAGTTGCAGATACGCAGTATTTT. Protein: CASSLEVVADTQYF.

The chain has TRBV15 and TRBJ1-2, with D possibly being TRBD1 (5 bases). V was cut by 3 bases and J by 6 bases, with 11 bases left in between. Germline V gene data show CDR1 as LNHNV and CDR2 as YYDKDF (reference sequence). CDR3 size: 13 residues. The CDR3 bases are TGTGCCACCAGCAGGACAGTCAGGGATGGCTACACCTTC. Protein sequence: CATSRTVRDGYTF.

This chain uses TRBV27 with TRBJ2-1; D uncertain. CDR3 length: 15 amino acids. The V end was cut by 3 bases, the J end by 0 bases, with 9 bases between. Germline-derived CDR1 and CDR2 are MNHEY and SMNVEV (reference sequence). The CDR3 DNA sequence: TGTGCCAGCAGTTTGAGTATCCGCTCCTACAATGAGCAGTTCTTC. This encodes CASSLSIRSYNEQFF.

This clone was detected a few times. This sequence joins TRBV4-3 and TRBJ1-1, with 9 bases aligning to TRBD1. The germline CDR1 and CDR2 sequences are LGHNA and YSLEER. The ends lost 0 bases at V and 9 bases at J; junction bases unmatched: 11. The CDR3 covers 16 residues. The CDR3 loop is CASSQEWGDRELKAFF. The CDR3 DNA reads TGCGCCAGCAGCCAAGAGTGGGGGGACAGGGAACTTAAAGCTTTCTTT.

This clone was found a few times. V gene TRBV6-6 combines with J gene TRBJ1-2; TRBD1 matches 8 bases. The CDR3 loop spans 14 amino acids. Germline CDR1 MNHNY, CDR2 SVGAGI (reference sequence). J was trimmed by 6 bases and V by 0 bases; bases with no gene match: 3. The CDR3 reads CASSYSQGANGYTF. The CDR3 bases are TGTGCCAGCAGTTACTCCCAGGGGGCTAATGGCTACACCTTC.

This chain uses TRBV2 with TRBJ2-7; 7 nucleotides match TRBD1. The CDR3 totals 14 residues. Trimming removed 2 bases from V and 3 bases from J; junction bases left unmatched: 4. Germline V gene lookup returns CDR1 SNHLY and CDR2 FYNNEI. CDR3 sequence: CASSELGQFYEQYF. CDR3 coding DNA: TGTGCCAGCAGTGAACTGGGACAGTTCTACGAGCAGTACTTC.

V gene TRBV19 combines with J gene TRBJ1-5; unclear D gene. Germline V gives CDR1 LNHDA, CDR2 SQIVND (reference sequence). Trimming stripped 6 bases from V and 1 base from J, with 16 bases between. This CDR3 region has 16 residues. The CDR3, as DNA: TGTGCCAGTAGGGAGGAAGAAGATAGGAGCAATCAGCCCCAGCATTTT. This translates into CASREEEDRSNQPQHF.

The V call is TRBV10-3, the J call TRBJ2-1, with 9 bases aligning to TRBD2. There are 18 residues in the CDR3. From germline, CDR1 is ENHRY and CDR2 SYGVKD. The V segment lost 1 base and the J segment 10 bases; nucleotides outside the gene matches: 17. The CDR3: CAISEFTGPGGGGGEQFF. The CDR3 DNA is TGTGCCATCAGTGAGTTCACCGGGCCAGGCGGGGGGGGTGGCGAGCAGTTCTTC.

The V gene is TRBV5-1, the J gene TRBJ1-5, with D perhaps TRBD1 (6 bases). The CDR3 sequence is 18 residues long. Between the trimmed V and J ends, which lost 0 bases and 0 bases, there was a span of 16 bases. CDR1 SGHRS and CDR2 YFSETQ come from the germline V gene. The CDR3 protein is CASSLAIIRGNSNQPQHF. The CDR3, as DNA: TGCGCCAGCAGCTTGGCCATAATCAGGGGCAATAGCAATCAGCCCCAGCATTTT.

In this sample, this clone turned up a few times. This chain links TRBV30 with TRBJ1-6, with D possibly being TRBD1 (5 bases). Trimming took 2 bases from V and 8 from J, leaving 13 bases between them. CDR3 length equals 14 residues. Per germline, CDR1 GTSNPN and CDR2 SVGIG (reference sequence). For the CDR3, the DNA is TGTGCCTGGAGTTCGACAGCTTTTTATTCACCCCTCCACTTT. This sequence encodes CAWSSTAFYSPLHF.

This clone is a singleton in its sample. The chain carries TRBV29-1 and TRBJ2-1; 11 nucleotides agree with TRBD1. Germline V lookup: CDR1 SQVTM, CDR2 ANQGSEA. CDR3 length: 14 residues. The ends lost 8 bases at V and 4 bases at J; junction bases unmatched: 7. Written as DNA, the CDR3 is TGCAGCCATCTGGGACAGGGGGTTTACAATGAGCAGTTCTTC. This translates into CSHLGQGVYNEQFF.

The chain carries TRBV30 and TRBJ2-1; possibly TRBD2 for D (5 bases). The germline gives CDR1 GTSNPN, CDR2 SVGIG (reference sequence). CDR3 length: 16 residues. Between the trimmed V and J ends, which lost 5 bases and 1 base, there was a span of 18 bases. This CDR3 is CAWSWSRVRSYNEQFF. The CDR3 DNA reads as TGTGCCTGGTCTTGGTCGAGGGTTCGGTCCTACAATGAGCAGTTCTTC.

The chain employs TRBV3-1 (or the pseudogene TRBV3-2) and TRBJ2-3; possibly TRBD2 for D (6 bases). The CDR3 length is 14 residues. The ends were cut back, 4 bases at V and 5 bases at J, with 13 bases in the middle. Germline V gene lookup returns CDR1 LGHDT and CDR2 YNNKEL (reference sequence). In DNA, the CDR3 is TGTGCCAGCAGCCCGGGACTCGGGGGAGATACGCAGTATTTT. Protein product: CASSPGLGGDTQYF.

This rearrangement joins TRBV30 to TRBJ1-2; no definite D call. Trimming removed 4 bases at V and 3 bases at J, with 12 bases between. The CDR3 runs 13 residues. Germline loops: CDR1 GTSNPN, CDR2 SVGIG (reference sequence). CDR3 in amino acids: CAWTPEADYGYTF. CDR3 in DNA: TGTGCCTGGACCCCGGAAGCGGACTATGGCTACACCTTC.

V and J are TRBV15 and TRBJ1-5, with TRBD1 identical over 9 bases. This CDR3 is built from 15 residues. The germline V gene encodes CDR1 LNHNV and CDR2 YYDKDF (reference sequence). J lost 5 bases, V lost 2 bases, and 4 bases had no gene match. DNA of the CDR3: TGTGCCACCAGCAGATATACAGGGGGCCATCAGCCCCAGCATTTT. Residues: CATSRYTGGHQPQHF.

The chain recombines TRBV3-1 (or the pseudogene TRBV3-2) with TRBJ2-3; 9 bases line up with TRBD2. With V trimmed by 4 bases and J by 1 base, 9 bases remained unmatched. Germline assignment: CDR1 LGHDT and CDR2 YNNKEL (reference sequence). This CDR3 has 17 residues. For the CDR3, the DNA is TGTGCCAGCAGCCTGAAGCGGGGGGTGAAAGGCACAGATACGCAGTATTTT. Encoded protein: CASSLKRGVKGTDTQYF.

The chain uses TRBV29-1 and TRBJ1-1; D is perhaps TRBD1 (6 bases). The V gene's germline CDR1 is SQVTM and CDR2 ANQGSEA. V lost 4 bases to trimming and J lost 1 base, with 10 bases between them. The CDR3 runs to 13 residues. This CDR3 reads CSVAKGQNTEAFF. CDR3 in DNA: TGCAGCGTTGCGAAGGGACAGAACACTGAAGCTTTCTTT.

The V call is TRBV24-1, the J call TRBJ2-5; 9 bases are shared with TRBD2. This CDR3 is built from 15 residues. The germline V gene encodes CDR1 KGHDR and CDR2 SFDVKD. V shed 4 bases and J 5 bases; nucleotides not matched to a gene: 7. The chain's CDR3 is CATSERTSAGETQYF. For the CDR3, the DNA is TGTGCCACCAGTGAAAGGACTAGCGCAGGGGAGACCCAGTACTTC.

V and J are TRBV20-1 and TRBJ2-1, with TRBD2 identical over 11 bases. V lost 3 bases, J lost 10 bases, and 14 bases stayed unmatched. In germline, CDR1 is DFQATT, CDR2 SNEGSKA (reference sequence). The CDR3 has 16 amino acids. CDR3 loop: CSASMGLIAGGYEQFF. CDR3 DNA: TGCAGTGCTAGTATGGGACTGATAGCGGGGGGGTACGAGCAGTTCTTC.